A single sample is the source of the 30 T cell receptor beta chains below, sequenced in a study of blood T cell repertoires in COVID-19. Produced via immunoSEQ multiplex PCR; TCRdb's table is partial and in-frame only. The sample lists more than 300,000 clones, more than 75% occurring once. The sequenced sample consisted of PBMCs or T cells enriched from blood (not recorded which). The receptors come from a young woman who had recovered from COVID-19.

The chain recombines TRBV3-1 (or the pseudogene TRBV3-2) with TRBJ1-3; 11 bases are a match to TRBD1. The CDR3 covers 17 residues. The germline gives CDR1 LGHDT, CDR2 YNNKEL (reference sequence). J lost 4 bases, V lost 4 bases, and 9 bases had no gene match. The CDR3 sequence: CASSRLPDRGPGNTIYF. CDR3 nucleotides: TGTGCCAGCAGCCGGCTTCCGGACAGGGGGCCGGGAAACACCATATATTTT.

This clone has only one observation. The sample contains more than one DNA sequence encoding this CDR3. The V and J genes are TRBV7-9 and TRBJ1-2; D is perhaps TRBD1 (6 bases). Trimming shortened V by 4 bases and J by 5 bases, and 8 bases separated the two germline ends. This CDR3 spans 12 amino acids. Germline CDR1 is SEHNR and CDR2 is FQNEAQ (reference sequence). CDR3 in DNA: TGTGCCAGCAGCTCAGGGGTTTATGGCTACACCTTC. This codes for CASSSGVYGYTF.

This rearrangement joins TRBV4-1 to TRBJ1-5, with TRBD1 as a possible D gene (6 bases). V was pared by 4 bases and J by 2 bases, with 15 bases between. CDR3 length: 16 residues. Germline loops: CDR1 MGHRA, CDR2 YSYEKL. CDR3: CASSPNQGIGNQPQHF. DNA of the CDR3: TGCGCCAGCAGCCCTAACCAGGGGATTGGCAATCAGCCCCAGCATTTT.

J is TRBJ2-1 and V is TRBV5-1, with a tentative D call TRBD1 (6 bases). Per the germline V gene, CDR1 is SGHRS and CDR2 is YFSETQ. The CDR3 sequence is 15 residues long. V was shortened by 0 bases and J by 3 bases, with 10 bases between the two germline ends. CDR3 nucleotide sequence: TGCGCCAGCAGCTTGGGTGGGGGCGTCTACAATGAGCAGTTCTTC. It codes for CASSLGGGVYNEQFF.

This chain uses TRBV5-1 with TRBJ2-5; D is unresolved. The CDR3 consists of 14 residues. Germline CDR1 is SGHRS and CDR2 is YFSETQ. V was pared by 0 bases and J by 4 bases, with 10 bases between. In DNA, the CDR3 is TGCGCCAGCAGCTTGGACAACTCGGGAGAGACCCAGTACTTC. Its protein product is CASSLDNSGETQYF. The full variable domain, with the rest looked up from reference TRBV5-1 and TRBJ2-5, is KAGVTQTPRYLIKTRGQQVTLSCSPISGHRSVSWYQQTPGQGLQFLFEYFSETQRNKGNFPGRFSGRQFSNSRSEMNVSTLELGDSALYLCASSLDNSGETQYFGPGTRLLVL.

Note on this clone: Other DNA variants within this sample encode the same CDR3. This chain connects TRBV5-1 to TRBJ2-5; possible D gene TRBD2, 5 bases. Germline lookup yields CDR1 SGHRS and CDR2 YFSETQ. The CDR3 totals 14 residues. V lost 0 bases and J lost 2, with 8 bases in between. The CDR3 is CASSLGTVQETQYF. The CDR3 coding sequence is TGCGCCAGCAGCTTGGGGACTGTTCAAGAGACCCAGTACTTC.

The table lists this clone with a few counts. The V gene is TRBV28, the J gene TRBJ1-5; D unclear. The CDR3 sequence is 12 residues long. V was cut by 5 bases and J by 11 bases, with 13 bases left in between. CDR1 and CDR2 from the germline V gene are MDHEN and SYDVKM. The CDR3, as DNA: TGTGCCAGCAGTCCCCCGGGGTTGGCCCAGCATTTT. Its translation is CASSPPGLAQHF.

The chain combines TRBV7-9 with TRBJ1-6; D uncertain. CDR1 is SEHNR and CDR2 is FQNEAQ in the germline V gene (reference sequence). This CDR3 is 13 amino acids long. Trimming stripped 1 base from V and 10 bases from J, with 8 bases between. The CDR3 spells CASSLGRNSPLHF. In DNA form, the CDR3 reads TGTGCCAGCAGCTTAGGCAGAAACTCACCCCTCCACTTT.

CDR3 in DNA: TGTGCCAGCAGCTCCCCCGGGACACTTTCTGGAAACACCATATATTTT. It specifies CASSSPGTLSGNTIYF. The chain is built from TRBV9 and TRBJ1-3; possibly TRBD1 for D (6 bases). CDR1 is SGDLS and CDR2 is YYNGEE in the germline V gene. V shed 4 bases and J shed 1 base, with 15 bases lying between them. The CDR3 consists of 16 residues.

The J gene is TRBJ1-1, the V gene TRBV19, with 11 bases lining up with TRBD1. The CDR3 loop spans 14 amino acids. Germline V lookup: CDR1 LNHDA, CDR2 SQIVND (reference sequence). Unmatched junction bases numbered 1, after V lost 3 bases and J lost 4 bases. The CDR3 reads CASSIGTGGTEAFF. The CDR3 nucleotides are TGTGCCAGTAGTATCGGGACAGGGGGCACTGAAGCTTTCTTT.

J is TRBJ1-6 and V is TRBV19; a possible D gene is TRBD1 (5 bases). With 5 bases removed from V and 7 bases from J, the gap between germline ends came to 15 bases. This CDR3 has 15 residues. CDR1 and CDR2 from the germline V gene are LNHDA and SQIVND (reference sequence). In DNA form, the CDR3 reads TGTGCCAGTAGTGACCAGGGTAACGTCAATTCACCCCTCCACTTT. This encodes CASSDQGNVNSPLHF.

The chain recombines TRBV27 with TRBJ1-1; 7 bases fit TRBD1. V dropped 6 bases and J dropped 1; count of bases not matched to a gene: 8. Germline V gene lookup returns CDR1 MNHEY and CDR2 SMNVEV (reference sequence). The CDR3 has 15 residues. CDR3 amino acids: CASSLRGQENTEAFF. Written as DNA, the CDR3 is TGTGCCAGCAGCTTAAGGGGGCAGGAGAACACTGAAGCTTTCTTT.

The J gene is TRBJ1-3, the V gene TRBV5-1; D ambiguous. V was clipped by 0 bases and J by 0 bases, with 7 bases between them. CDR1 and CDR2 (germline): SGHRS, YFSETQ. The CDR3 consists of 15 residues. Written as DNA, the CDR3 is TGCGCCAGCAGCTTGGGGCAGAACTCTGGAAACACCATATATTTT. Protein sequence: CASSLGQNSGNTIYF.

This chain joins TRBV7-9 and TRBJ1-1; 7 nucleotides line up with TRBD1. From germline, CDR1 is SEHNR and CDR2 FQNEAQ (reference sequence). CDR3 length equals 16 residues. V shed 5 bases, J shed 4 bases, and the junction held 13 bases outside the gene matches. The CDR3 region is CASSPRPGQTSTEAFF. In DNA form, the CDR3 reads TGTGCCAGCAGCCCCCGACCGGGACAGACGTCCACTGAAGCTTTCTTT.

CDR3 region: CASSQVSGSHQPQHF. The CDR3 nucleotides read TGTGCCAGCAGCCAAGTATCGGGGTCTCATCAGCCCCAGCATTTT. This chain links TRBV3-1 (or the pseudogene TRBV3-2) with TRBJ1-5; D gene unclear. V was shortened by 1 base and J by 5 bases, with 12 bases between the two germline ends. CDR1 LGHDT and CDR2 YNNKEL come from the germline V gene (reference sequence). The CDR3 contains 15 residues.

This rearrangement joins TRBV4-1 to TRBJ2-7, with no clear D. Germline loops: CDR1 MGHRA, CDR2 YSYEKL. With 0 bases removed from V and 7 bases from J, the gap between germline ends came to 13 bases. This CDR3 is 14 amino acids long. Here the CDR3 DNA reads TGCGCCAGCAGCCAAGATGGCCCCGCCGGGGAGCAGTACTTC. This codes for CASSQDGPAGEQYF.

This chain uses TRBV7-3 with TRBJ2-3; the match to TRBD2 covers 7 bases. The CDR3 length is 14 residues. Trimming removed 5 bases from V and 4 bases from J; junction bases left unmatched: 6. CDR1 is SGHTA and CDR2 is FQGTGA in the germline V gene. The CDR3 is CASSPGGGADTQYF. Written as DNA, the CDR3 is TGTGCCAGCAGCCCTGGGGGGGGTGCAGATACGCAGTATTTT.

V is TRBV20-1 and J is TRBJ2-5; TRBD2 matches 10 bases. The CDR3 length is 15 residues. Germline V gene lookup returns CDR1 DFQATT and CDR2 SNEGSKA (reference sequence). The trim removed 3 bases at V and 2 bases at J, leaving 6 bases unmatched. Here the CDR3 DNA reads TGCAGTGCTAGTAGAGCGGGGGGGAGTCAAGAGACCCAGTACTTC. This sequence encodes CSASRAGGSQETQYF.

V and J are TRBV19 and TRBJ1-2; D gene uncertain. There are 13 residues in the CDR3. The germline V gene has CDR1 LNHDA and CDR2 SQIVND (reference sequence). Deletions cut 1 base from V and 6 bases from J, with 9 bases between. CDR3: CASSIGGLNGYTF. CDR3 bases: TGTGCCAGTAGTATAGGAGGCCTGAATGGCTACACCTTC. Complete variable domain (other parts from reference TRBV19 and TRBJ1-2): DGGITQSPKYLFRKEGQNVTLSCEQNLNHDAMYWYRQDPGQGLRLIYYSQIVNDFQKGDIAEGYSVSREKKESFPLTVTSAQKNPTAFYLCASSIGGLNGYTFGSGTRLTVV.

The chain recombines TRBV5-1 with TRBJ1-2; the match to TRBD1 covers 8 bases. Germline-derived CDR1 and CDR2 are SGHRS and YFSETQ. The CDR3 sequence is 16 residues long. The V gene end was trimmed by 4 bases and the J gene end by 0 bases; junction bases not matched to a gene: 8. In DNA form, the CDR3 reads TGCGCCAGCAGCCCAGGAGCAGGGGGCGCTAACTATGGCTACACCTTC. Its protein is CASSPGAGGANYGYTF.

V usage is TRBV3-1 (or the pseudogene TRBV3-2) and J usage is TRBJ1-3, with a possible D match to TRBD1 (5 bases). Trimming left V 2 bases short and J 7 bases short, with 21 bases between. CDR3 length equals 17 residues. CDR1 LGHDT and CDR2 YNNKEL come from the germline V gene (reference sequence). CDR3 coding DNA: TGTGCCAGCAGCCAATTTGGGGGGAGATCTTCCAGGAACACCATATATTTT. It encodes CASSQFGGRSSRNTIYF.

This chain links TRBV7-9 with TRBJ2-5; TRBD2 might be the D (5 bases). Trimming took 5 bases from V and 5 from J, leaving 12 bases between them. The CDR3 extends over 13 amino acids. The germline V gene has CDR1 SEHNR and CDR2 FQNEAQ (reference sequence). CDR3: CASSQAGGETQYF. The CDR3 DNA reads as TGTGCCAGCAGCCAAGCAGGCGGGGAGACCCAGTACTTC.

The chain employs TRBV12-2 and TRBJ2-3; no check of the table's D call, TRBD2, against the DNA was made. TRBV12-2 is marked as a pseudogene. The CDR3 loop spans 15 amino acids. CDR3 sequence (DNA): TGTGCAAGTCGCCGTCGGCCAGCGGGGGCCGATACGCAGTATTTT. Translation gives CASRRRPAGADTQYF.

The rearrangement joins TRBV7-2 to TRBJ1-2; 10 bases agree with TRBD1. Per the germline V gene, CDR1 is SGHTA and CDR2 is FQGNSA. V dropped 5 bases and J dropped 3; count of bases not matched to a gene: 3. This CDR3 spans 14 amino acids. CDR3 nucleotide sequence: TGTGCCAGCAGCCCCGGGACAGGGGACTATGGCTACACCTTC. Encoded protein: CASSPGTGDYGYTF.

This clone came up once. The CDR3 coding sequence is TGTGCCAGCAGTGACACTAGCCTGTGGGAGACCCAGTACTTC. Translation: CASSDTSLWETQYF. The chain couples TRBV6-2 or TRBV6-3 to TRBJ2-5, with a tentative D call TRBD2 (6 bases). CDR3 length: 14 residues. From germline, CDR1 is MNHEY and CDR2 SVGEGT. The V and J ends lost 5 bases and 5 bases respectively, with 15 bases between them.

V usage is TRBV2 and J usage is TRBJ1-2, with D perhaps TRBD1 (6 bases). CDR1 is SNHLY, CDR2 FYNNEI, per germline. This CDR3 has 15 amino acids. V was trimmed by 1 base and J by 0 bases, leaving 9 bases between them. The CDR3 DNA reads TGTGCCAGCAGTGAAGGGCCAGGGGCTAACTATGGCTACACCTTC. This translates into CASSEGPGANYGYTF.

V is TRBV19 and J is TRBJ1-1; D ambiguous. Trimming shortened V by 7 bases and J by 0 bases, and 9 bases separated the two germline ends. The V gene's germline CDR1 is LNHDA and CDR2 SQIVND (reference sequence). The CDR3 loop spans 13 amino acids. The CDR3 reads CASNAAVNTEAFF. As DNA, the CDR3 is TGTGCCAGTAACGCTGCGGTGAACACTGAAGCTTTCTTT.

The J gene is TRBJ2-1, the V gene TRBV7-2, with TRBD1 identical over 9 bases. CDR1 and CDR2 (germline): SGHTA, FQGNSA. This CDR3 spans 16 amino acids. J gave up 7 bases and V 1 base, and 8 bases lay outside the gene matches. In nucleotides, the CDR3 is TGTGCCAGCAGCTTAGTCGGGACAGGGACTTGGAATGAGCAGTTCTTC. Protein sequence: CASSLVGTGTWNEQFF.

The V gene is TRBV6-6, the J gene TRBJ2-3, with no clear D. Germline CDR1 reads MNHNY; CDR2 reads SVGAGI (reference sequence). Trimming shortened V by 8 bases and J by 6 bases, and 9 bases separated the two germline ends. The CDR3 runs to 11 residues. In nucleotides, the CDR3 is TGTGCCAGCCCCTCCCCCGATACGCAGTATTTT. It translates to CASPSPDTQYF.

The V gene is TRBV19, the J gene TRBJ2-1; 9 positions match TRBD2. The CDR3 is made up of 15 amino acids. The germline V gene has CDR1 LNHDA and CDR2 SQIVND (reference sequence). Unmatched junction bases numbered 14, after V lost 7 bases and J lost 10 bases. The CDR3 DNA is TGTGCCAGTACCCCCGGGCTAGCGGGGTTGGAAGAGCAGTTCTTC. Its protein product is CASTPGLAGLEEQFF.